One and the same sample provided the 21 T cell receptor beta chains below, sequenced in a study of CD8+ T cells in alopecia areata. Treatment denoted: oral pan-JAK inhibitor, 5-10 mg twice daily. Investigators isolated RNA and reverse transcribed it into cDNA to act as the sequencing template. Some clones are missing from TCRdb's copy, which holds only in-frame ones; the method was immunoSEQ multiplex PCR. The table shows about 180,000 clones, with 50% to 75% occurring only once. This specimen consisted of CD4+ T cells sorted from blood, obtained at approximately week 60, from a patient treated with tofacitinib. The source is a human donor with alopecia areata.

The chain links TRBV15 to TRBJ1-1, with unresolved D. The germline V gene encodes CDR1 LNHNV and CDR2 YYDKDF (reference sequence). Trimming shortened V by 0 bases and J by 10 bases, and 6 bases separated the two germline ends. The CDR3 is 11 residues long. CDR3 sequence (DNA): TGTGCCACCAGCAGAGATAGGAGAGCTTTCTTT. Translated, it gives CATSRDRRAFF.

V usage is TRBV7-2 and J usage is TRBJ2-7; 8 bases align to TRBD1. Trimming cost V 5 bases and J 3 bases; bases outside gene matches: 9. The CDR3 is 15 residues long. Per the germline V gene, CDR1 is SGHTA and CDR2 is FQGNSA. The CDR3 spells CASSSQGARGYEQYF. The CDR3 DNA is TGTGCCAGCAGCAGCCAGGGGGCTAGAGGCTACGAGCAGTACTTC.

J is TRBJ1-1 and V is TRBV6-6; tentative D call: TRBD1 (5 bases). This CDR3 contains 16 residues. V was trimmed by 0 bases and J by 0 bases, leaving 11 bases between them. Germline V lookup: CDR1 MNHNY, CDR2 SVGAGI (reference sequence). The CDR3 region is CASSYSVGRVNTEAFF. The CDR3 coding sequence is TGTGCCAGCAGTTACTCAGTCGGCAGGGTGAACACTGAAGCTTTCTTT.

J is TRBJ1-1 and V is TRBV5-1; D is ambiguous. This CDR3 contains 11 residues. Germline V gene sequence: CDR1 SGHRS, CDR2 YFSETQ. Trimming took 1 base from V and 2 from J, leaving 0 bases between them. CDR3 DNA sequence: TGCGCCAGCAGCTTGAACACTGAAGCTTTCTTT. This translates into CASSLNTEAFF.

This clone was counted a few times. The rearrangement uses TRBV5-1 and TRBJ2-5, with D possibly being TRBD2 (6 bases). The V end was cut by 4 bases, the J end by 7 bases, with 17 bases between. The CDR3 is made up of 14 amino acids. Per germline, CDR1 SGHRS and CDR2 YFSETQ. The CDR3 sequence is CASSRTSIAGTQYF. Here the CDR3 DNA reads TGCGCCAGCAGCCGAACTAGCATCGCTGGGACCCAGTACTTC. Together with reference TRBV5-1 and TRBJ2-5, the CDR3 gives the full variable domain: KAGVTQTPRYLIKTRGQQVTLSCSPISGHRSVSWYQQTPGQGLQFLFEYFSETQRNKGNFPGRFSGRQFSNSRSEMNVSTLELGDSALYLCASSRTSIAGTQYFGPGTRLLVL.

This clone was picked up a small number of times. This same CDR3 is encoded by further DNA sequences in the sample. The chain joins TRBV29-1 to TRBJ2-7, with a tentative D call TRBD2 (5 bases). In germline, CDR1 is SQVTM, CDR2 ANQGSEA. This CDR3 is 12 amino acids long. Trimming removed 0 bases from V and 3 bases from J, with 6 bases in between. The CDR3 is CSVEDGSYEQYF. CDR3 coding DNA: TGCAGCGTTGAAGATGGGAGCTACGAGCAGTACTTC.

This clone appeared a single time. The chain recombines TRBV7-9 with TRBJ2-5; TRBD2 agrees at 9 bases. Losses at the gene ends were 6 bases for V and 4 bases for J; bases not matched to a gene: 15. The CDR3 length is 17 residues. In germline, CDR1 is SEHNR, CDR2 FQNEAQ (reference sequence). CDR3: CASRSSRQRGVRETQYF. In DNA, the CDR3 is TGTGCCAGCAGATCAAGTCGGCAGCGGGGGGTGCGAGAGACCCAGTACTTC.

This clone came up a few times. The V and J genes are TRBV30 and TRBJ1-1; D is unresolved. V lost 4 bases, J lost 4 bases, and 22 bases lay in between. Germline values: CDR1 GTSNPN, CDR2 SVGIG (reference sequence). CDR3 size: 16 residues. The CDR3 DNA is TGTGCCTGGAATCTCCCCGGCCGGACCTGGAGCACTGAAGCTTTCTTT. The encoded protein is CAWNLPGRTWSTEAFF.

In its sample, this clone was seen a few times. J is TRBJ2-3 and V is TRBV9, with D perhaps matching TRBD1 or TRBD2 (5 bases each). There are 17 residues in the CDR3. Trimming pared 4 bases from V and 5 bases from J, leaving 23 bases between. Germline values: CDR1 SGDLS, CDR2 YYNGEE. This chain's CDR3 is CASSSDARDVPKDTQYF. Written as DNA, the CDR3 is TGTGCCAGCAGCTCAGATGCAAGGGACGTTCCAAAAGATACGCAGTATTTT.

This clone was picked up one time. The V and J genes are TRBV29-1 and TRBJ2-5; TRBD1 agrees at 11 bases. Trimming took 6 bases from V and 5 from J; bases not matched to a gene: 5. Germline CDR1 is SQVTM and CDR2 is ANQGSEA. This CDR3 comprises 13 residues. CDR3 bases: TGCAGCGTCGGGACAGGGGGAGGGGAGACCCAGTACTTC. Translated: CSVGTGGGETQYF.

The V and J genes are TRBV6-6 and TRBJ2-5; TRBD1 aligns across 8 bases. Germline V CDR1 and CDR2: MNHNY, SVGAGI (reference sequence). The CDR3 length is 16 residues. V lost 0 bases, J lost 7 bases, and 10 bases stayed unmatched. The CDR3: CASSYSFGTGARTQYF. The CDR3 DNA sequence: TGTGCCAGCAGTTACTCGTTTGGGACAGGCGCCCGGACCCAGTACTTC.

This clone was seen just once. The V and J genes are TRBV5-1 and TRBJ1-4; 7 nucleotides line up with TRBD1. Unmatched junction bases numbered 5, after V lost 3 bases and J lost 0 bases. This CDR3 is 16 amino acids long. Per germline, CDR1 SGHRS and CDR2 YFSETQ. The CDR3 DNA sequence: TGCGCCAGCAGCTGGGGGACAGAAGCAACTAATGAAAAACTGTTTTTT. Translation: CASSWGTEATNEKLFF.

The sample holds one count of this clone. The CDR3 here is CATSRDPLGQPQHF. DNA for the CDR3: TGTGCCACCAGCAGAGATCCTTTGGGTCAGCCCCAGCATTTT. This chain joins TRBV15 and TRBJ1-5, with D unresolved. Trimming stripped 0 bases from V and 6 bases from J, with 9 bases between. The CDR3 runs to 14 residues. CDR1 and CDR2 from the germline V gene are LNHNV and YYDKDF (reference sequence).

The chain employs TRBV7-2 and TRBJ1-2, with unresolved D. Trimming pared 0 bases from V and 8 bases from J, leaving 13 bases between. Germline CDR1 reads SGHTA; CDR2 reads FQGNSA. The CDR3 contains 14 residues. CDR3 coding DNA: TGTGCCAGCAGCTTAGCATCGGGCAGAGAGGGCTACACCTTC. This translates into CASSLASGREGYTF. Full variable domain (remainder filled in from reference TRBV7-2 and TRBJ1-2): GAGVSQSPSNKVTEKGKDVELRCDPISGHTALYWYRQSLGQGLEFLIYFQGNSAPDKSGLPSDRFSAERTGGSVSTLTIQRTQQEDSAVYLCASSLASGREGYTFGSGTRLTVV.

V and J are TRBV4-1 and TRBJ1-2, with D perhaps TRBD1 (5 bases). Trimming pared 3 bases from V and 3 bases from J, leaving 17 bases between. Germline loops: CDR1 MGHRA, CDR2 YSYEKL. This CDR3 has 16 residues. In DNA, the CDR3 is TGCGCCAGCAGCCATCTTCCCCAGGGCAGGGACTATGGCTACACCTTC. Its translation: CASSHLPQGRDYGYTF.

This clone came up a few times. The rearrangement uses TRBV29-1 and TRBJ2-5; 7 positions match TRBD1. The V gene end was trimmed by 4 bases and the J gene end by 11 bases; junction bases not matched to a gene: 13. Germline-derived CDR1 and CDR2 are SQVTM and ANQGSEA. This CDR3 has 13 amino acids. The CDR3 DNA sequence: TGCAGCGTTGCAATGGAGGTCCGGGACAGACAGTACTTC. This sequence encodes CSVAMEVRDRQYF. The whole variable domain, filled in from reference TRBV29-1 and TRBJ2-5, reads SAVISQKPSRDICQRGTSLTIQCQVDSQVTMMFWYRQQPGQSLTLIATANQGSEATYESGFVIDKFPISRPNLTFSTLTVSNMSPEDSSIYLCSVAMEVRDRQYFGPGTRLLVL.

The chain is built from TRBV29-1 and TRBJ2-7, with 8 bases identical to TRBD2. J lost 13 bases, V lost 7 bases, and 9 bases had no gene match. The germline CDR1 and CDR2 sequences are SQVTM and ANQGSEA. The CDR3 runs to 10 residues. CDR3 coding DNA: TGCAGCGCTTTCGCGGGGGGTCTATACTTC. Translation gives CSAFAGGLYF.

CDR3 residues: CASSVGHLNSPLHF. The DNA for the CDR3 is TGTGCCAGCAGCGTGGGACACCTTAATTCACCCCTCCACTTT. The chain recombines TRBV9 with TRBJ1-6; weak D call: TRBD1 (6 bases). V was trimmed by 2 bases and J by 6 bases, leaving 9 bases between them. CDR1 and CDR2 from the germline V gene are SGDLS and YYNGEE. This CDR3 region has 14 residues.

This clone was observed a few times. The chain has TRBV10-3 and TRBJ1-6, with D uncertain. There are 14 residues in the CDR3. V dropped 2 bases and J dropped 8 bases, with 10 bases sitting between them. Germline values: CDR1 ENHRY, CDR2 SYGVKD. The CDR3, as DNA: TGTGCCATCAGTGAGGTTGGACGGGATTCACCCCTCCACTTT. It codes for CAISEVGRDSPLHF.

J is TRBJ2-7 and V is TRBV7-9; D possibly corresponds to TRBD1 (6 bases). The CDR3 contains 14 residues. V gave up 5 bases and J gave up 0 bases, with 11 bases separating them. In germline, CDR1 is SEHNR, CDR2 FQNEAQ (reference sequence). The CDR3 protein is CASSPRTDSYEQYF. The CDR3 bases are TGTGCCAGCAGCCCACGGACAGACTCCTACGAGCAGTACTTC.

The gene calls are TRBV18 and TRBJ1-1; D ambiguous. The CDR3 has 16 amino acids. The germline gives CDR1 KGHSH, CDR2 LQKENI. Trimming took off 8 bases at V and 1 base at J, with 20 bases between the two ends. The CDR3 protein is CASTAQALAGNTEAFF. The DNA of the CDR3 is TGTGCCAGCACCGCCCAAGCCTTAGCGGGGAACACTGAAGCTTTCTTT.